A single TCR beta chain is shown here with its context. This specimen comes from a study of control samples from healthy donors and cancer patients. The protocol was immunoSEQ multiplex PCR, while the TCRdb copy is restricted to in-frame clones and leaves out a portion. The table shows 70,000 or so clones, with approximately 80% occurring only once. The V and J ends lost 8 bases and 4 bases, in that order; junction bases with no gene match: 7. Germline assignment: CDR1 SGHRS and CDR2 YFSETQ. CDR3 length: 14 residues. The J gene is TRBJ2-3, the V gene TRBV5-1; 10 positions match TRBD1. This receptor was identified in a man aged 45-65 years in good health. The specimen sequenced was blood. The CDR3 loop reads CASQTTGGADTQYF. The DNA of the CDR3 is TGCGCCAGTCAGACGACAGGGGGCGCAGATACGCAGTATTTT.